This TCR beta chain was obtained from a study of Ad26.COV2.S vaccination and SARS-CoV-2 variants. Treatment denoted: some 20 received Ad26.COV2.S at low or high dose, single or two shots; about five received placebo; per-sample allocation not given. The samples were gathered on day 63 after the first injection of vaccine or placebo. In Boston, the donor was an adult between 18-55 years of age. This CDR3 spans 14 amino acids. The germline gives CDR1 SGDLS, CDR2 YYNGEE. V was pared by 0 bases and J by 9 bases, with 15 bases between. Sequencing was performed with immunoSEQ multiplex PCR; in TCRdb, only in-frame clones are kept and a portion is missing. The repertoire has some 480,000 clones, around 88% of them found once; the top ten carry roughly 12%.

This sequence joins TRBV9 and TRBJ1-2; a possible D gene is TRBD1 (5 bases). Material: peripheral blood, obtained in a trial of Ad26.COV2.S vaccine versus placebo. This TCR was recovered from a person between 18 and 65 years old who received the Ad26.COV2.S COVID-19 vaccine or a placebo. The CDR3 coding sequence is TGTGCCAGCAGCGTAGAACAGGTCCCCACGAGCTACACCTTC. This translates into CASSVEQVPTSYTF.